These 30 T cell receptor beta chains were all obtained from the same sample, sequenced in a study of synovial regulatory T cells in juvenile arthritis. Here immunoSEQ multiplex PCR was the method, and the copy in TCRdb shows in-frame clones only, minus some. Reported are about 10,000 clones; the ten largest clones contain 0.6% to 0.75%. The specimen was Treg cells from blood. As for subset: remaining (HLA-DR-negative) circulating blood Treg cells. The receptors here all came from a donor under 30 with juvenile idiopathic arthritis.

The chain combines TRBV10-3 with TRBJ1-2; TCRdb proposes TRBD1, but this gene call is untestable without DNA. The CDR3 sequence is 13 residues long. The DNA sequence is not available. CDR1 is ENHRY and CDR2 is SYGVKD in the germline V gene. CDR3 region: CAITSQGSKGYTF.

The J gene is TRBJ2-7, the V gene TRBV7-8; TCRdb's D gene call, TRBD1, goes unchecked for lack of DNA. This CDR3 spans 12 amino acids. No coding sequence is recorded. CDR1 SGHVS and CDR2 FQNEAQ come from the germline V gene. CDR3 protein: CASAGQVYEQYF. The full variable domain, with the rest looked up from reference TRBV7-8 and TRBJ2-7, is GAGVSQSPRYKVAKRGQDVALRCDPISGHVSLFWYQQALGQGPEFLTYFQNEAQLDKSGLPSDRFFAERPEGSVSTLKIQRTQQEDSAVYLCASAGQVYEQYFGPGTRLTVT.

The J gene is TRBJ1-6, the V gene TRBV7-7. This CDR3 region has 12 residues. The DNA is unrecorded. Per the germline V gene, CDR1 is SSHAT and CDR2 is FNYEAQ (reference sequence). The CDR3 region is CASSLLKTPLHF.

The CDR3 loop is CASSSRGPSYEQYF. This chain joins TRBV7-2 and TRBJ2-7; the TCRdb D gene call, TRBD1, has no DNA to confirm it. The CDR3 extends over 14 amino acids. Only the protein is available. Germline CDR1 SGHTA, CDR2 FQGNSA.

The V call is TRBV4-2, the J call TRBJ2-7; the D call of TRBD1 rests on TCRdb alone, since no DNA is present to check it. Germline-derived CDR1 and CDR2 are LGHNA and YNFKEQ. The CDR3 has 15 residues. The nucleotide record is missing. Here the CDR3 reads CASSPGTGSSYEQYF.

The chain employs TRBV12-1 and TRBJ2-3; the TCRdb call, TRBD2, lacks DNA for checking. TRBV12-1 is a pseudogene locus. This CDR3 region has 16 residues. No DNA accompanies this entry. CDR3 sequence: CASSSGLAGSTDTQYF.

The CDR3 loop reads CASSLVGAGIGELFF. The gene calls are TRBV7-6 and TRBJ2-2. The germline V gene has CDR1 SGHVS and CDR2 FNYEAQ. This CDR3 has 15 residues. The DNA is not on file.

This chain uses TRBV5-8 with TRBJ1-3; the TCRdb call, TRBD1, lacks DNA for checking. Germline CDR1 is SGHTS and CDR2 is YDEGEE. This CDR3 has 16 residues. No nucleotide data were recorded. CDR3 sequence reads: CASSLRDRNSGNTIYF.

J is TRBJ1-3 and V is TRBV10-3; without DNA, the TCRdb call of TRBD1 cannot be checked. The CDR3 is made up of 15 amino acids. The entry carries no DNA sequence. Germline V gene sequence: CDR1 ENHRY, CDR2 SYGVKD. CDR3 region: CAIRPYRDRRNTIYF.

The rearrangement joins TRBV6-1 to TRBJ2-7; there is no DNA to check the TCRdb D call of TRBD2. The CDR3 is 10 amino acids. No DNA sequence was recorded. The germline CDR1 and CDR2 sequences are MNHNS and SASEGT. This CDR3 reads CATLPYEQYF.

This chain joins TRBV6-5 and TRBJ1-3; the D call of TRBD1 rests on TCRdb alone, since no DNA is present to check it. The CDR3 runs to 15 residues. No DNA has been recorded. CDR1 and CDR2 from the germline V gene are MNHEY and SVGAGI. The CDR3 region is CASREQGAAGNTIYF.

The CDR3: CASSLREGYGNTIYF. This chain links TRBV4-1 with TRBJ1-3. The CDR3 is 15 residues long. Only the protein sequence is given. The V gene's germline CDR1 is MGHRA and CDR2 YSYEKL.

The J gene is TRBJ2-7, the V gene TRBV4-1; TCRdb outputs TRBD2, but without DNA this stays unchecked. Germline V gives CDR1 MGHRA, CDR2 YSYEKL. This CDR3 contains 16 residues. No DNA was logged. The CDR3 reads CASSHGPTRSSYEQYF.

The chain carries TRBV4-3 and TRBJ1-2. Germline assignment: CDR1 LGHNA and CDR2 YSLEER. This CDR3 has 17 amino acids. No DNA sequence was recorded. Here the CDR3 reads CASSQFQPGRRDYGYTF.

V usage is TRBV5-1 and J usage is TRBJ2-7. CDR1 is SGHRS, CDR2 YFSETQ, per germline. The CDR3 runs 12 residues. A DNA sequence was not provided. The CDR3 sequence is CASSLGGYEQYF.

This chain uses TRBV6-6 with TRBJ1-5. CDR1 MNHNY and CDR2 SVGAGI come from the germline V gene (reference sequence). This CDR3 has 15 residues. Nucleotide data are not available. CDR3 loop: CASRLRGQSNQPQHF.

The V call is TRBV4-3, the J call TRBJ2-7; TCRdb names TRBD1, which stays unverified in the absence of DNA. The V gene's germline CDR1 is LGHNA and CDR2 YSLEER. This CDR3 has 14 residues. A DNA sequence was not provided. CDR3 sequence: CASSRRDTPGEQYF.

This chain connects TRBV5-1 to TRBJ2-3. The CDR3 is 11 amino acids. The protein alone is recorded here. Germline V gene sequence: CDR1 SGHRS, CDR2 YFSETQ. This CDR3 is CASSLADTQYF.

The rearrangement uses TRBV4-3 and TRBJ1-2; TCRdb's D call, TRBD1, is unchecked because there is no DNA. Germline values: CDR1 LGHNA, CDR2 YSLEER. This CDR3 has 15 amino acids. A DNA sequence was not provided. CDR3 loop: CASSQEPTGTHGYTF.

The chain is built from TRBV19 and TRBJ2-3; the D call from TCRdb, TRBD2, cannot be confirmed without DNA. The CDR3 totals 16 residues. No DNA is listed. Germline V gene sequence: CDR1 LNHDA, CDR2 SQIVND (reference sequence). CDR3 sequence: CASSRLAGGVRDTQYF.

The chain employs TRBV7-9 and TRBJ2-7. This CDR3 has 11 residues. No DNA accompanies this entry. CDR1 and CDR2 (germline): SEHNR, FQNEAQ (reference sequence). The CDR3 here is CASSLDQSQYF.

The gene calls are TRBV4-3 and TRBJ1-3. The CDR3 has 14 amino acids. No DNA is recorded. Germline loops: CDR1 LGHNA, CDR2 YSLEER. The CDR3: CASSQDPSGNTIYF.

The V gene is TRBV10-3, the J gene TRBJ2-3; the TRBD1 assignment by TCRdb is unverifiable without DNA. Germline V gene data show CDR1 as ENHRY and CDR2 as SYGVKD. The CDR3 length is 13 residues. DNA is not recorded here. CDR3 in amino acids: CASRSQGPDTQYF.

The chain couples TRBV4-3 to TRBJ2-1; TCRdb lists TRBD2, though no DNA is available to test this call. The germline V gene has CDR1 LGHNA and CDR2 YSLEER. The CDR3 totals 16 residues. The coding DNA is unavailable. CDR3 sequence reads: CASSAHPGLRYNEQFF.

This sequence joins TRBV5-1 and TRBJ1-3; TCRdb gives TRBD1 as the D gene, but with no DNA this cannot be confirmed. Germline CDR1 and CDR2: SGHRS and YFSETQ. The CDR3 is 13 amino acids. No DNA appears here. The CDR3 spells CASSFGGGNTIYF. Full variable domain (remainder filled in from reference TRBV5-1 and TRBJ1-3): KAGVTQTPRYLIKTRGQQVTLSCSPISGHRSVSWYQQTPGQGLQFLFEYFSETQRNKGNFPGRFSGRQFSNSRSEMNVSTLELGDSALYLCASSFGGGNTIYFGEGSWLTVV.

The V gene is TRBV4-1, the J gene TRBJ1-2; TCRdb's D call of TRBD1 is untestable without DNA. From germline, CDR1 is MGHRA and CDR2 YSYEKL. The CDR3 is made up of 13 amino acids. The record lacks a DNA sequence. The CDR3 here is CASSQGDRVGYTF.

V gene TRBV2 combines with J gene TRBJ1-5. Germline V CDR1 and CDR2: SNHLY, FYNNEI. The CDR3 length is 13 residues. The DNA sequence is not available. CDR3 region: CASSGTEPQPQHF.

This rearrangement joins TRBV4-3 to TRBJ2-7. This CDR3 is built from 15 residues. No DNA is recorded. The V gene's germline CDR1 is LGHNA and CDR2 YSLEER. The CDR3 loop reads CASSQERELIYEQYF.

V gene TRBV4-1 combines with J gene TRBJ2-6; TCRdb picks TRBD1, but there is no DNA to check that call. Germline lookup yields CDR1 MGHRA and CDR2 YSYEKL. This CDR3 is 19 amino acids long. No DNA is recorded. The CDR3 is CASSQVGGTGGFGANVLTF.

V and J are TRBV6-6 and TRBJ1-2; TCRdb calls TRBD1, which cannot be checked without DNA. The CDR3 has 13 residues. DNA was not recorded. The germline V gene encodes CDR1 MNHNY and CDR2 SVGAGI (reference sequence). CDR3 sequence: CASSLYRDRGYTF.